This passage covers 15 T cell receptor beta chains from one sample sequenced in a study of T cells in Graves' hyperthyroidism and ophthalmopathy. Researchers amplified the TCR beta CDR3 regions from RNA transcripts. When the TCR CDR3 underwent first-round RT-PCR, the HTBI primer set was used. Each CDR3 protein is one row after TCRdb ran MiXCR on the multiplex PCR reads. The sample records about 580,000 distinct CDR3 sequences, roughly 46% being singletons. The specimen was peripheral blood or thyroid tissue (not recorded which). All receptors derive from a woman between 18 and 30 years old with Graves' hyperthyroidism.

V and J are TRBV20-1 and TRBJ1-2; D uncertain. V lost 6 bases, J lost 5 bases, and 16 bases lay in between. CDR3 length equals 13 residues. CDR1 and CDR2 from the germline V gene are DFQATT and SNEGSKA (reference sequence). For the CDR3, the DNA is TGCAGTGCAAAGCGGGAGTGGGAGTATGGCTACACCTTC. Its translation: CSAKREWEYGYTF.

The CDR3 DNA follows: TGTGCCAGCAGCTTAGTGGGGAGGACGGGTGTGGAGACCCAGTACTTC. Translated, it gives CASSLVGRTGVETQYF. The chain combines TRBV7-9 with TRBJ2-5; D may be TRBD2 (6 bases). V gave up 1 base and J gave up 5 bases, with 17 bases separating them. Germline V gene data show CDR1 as SEHNR and CDR2 as FQNEAQ (reference sequence). The CDR3 runs to 16 residues.

This chain links TRBV2 with TRBJ2-5; TRBD1 or TRBD2 may be the D gene (6 bases each). V was shortened by 5 bases and J by 9 bases, with 19 bases between the two germline ends. The CDR3 is 14 residues long. CDR1 and CDR2 from the germline V gene are SNHLY and FYNNEI. CDR3 DNA sequence: TGTGCCAGCAGTTTCGGAGAGGGGGGTCAGCCCCAGTACTTC. Protein product: CASSFGEGGQPQYF.

This clonotype was counted many times. This rearrangement joins TRBV20-1 to TRBJ2-7, with D unclear. The germline CDR1 and CDR2 sequences are DFQATT and SNEGSKA (reference sequence). Trimming took off 2 bases at V and 9 bases at J, with 20 bases between the two ends. The CDR3 covers 14 residues. Written as DNA, the CDR3 is TGCAGTGCTAGACCACCCCGGTCCCCCAGTTGGCAGTACTTC. Translation: CSARPPRSPSWQYF.

This clonotype appeared many times. The chain is built from TRBV5-5 and TRBJ1-5; D is ambiguous. Germline V gene data show CDR1 as SGHKS and CDR2 as YYEKEE (reference sequence). V was clipped by 2 bases and J by 7 bases, with 10 bases between them. CDR3 length equals 13 residues. The CDR3 DNA reads TGTGCCAGCAGCTTCGGGGTGGGCCAGCCCCAGCATTTT. This codes for CASSFGVGQPQHF.

The gene calls are TRBV7-3 and TRBJ2-7; 8 nucleotides align to TRBD2. The J call may be mistaken, given a closer DNA end match to TRBJ2-1. Germline V gene data show CDR1 as SGHTA and CDR2 as FQGTGA. This CDR3 is built from 14 residues. The CDR3 nucleotides are TGTGCCAGCAGCCCCGGGGGGGCTTGGAATGAGCAGTTCTTC. Translated: CASSPGGAWNEQFF.

This chain links TRBV9 with TRBJ1-2; no reliable D call. This CDR3 spans 16 amino acids. The germline V gene has CDR1 SGDLS and CDR2 YYNGEE. The V gene lost 2 bases and the J gene lost 5 bases, with 19 bases spanning the gap. CDR3 residues: CASSVLATVRSYGYTF. CDR3 bases: TGTGCCAGCAGCGTCCTCGCGACGGTTCGATCTTATGGCTACACCTTC.

This clonotype was counted many times. The V and J genes are TRBV7-9 and TRBJ2-5; D gene ambiguous. CDR1 and CDR2 (germline): SEHNR, FQNEAQ (reference sequence). CDR3 length equals 15 residues. With 0 bases removed from V and 2 bases from J, the gap between germline ends came to 10 bases. CDR3 sequence reads: CASSLAGRVQETQYF. CDR3 sequence (DNA): TGTGCCAGCAGCTTAGCTGGTCGGGTTCAAGAGACCCAGTACTTC.

Comment on this clonotype: This likely comes from a read error, as the CDR3 has no conserved phenylalanine or tryptophan at its end. The DNA is left out, because the CDR3 cannot be placed on it with certainty; the CDR3 is given as TCRdb lists it. This chain connects TRBV7-3 to TRBJ2-2. The CDR3 region is 11 residues in length, termini included. Germline assignment: CDR1 SGHTA and CDR2 FQGTGA. This CDR3 is CASSFSADRAG.

The V and J genes are TRBV7-3 and TRBJ1-1; possible D gene TRBD1, 6 bases. CDR3 length: 16 amino acids. Germline CDR1 and CDR2: SGHTA and FQGTGA. The ends were cut back, 1 base at V and 7 bases at J, with 19 bases in the middle. In nucleotides, the CDR3 is TGTGCCAGCAGCTTAATCGGGGGGGGGGCTTACAATGAAGCTTTCTTT. It encodes CASSLIGGGAYNEAFF.

The J gene is TRBJ2-6, the V gene TRBV29-1; D might be TRBD2 (6 bases). Trimming cost V 4 bases and J 5 bases, with 9 bases left between them. Germline V gene lookup returns CDR1 SQVTM and CDR2 ANQGSEA. The CDR3 has 13 residues. CDR3 residues: CSVVLARANVLTF. CDR3 bases: TGCAGCGTTGTACTAGCACGGGCCAACGTCCTGACTTTC.

The V call is TRBV2, the J call TRBJ1-2; D call uncertain. The V end lost 2 bases, the J end lost 3 bases, and 10 bases lay between the germline ends. Looked up from germline, CDR1 is SNHLY and CDR2 is FYNNEI. The length of the CDR3 is 14 residues. CDR3 region: CASSEWSGDYGYTF. For the CDR3, the DNA is TGTGCCAGCAGTGAATGGTCAGGAGACTATGGCTACACCTTC.

This clonotype was seen a handful of times. A much larger clone lies one base from this, so it may be a read error. V is TRBV9 and J is TRBJ2-7; 12 nucleotides agree with TRBD2. The CDR3 has 16 amino acids. Germline loops: CDR1 SGDLS, CDR2 YYNGEE. V lost 4 bases to trimming and J lost 7 bases; unmatched junction nucleotides: 12. The CDR3 region is CASSSRTSGTRNEQYF. The CDR3 bases are TGTGCCAGCAGCTCCAGGACTAGCGGGACAAGGAATGAGCAGTACTTC.

Notes on this clonotype: One end of the junction fails to match germline, which may point to a read error. V usage is TRBV10-3 and J usage is TRBJ1-2, with D possibly TRBD1 on 5 matching bases. This CDR3 is built from 13 residues. Germline loops: CDR1 ENHRY, CDR2 SYGVKD. The chain's CDR3 is CSISSEDSYGYTF. The CDR3 DNA reads TGTTCCATCAGCAGCGAAGACAGCTATGGCTACACCTTC.

The chain couples TRBV10-3 to TRBJ1-2; 8 bases fit TRBD1. Germline-derived CDR1 and CDR2 are ENHRY and SYGVKD. The V gene end was trimmed by 6 bases and the J gene end by 5 bases; junction bases not matched to a gene: 8. This CDR3 spans 14 amino acids. CDR3 sequence: CAISKTGAGYGYTF. The CDR3 bases are TGTGCCATCAGCAAGACAGGGGCGGGGTATGGCTACACCTTC.